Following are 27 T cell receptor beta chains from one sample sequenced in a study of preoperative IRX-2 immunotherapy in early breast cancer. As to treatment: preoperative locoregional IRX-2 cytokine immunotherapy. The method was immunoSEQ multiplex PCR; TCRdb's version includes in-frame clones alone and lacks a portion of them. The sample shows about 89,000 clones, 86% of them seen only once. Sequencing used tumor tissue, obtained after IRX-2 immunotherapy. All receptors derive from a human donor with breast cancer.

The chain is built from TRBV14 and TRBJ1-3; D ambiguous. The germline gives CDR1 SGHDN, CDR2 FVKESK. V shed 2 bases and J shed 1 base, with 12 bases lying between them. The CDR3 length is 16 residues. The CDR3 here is CASSQFATDSGNTIYF. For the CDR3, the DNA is TGTGCCAGCAGCCAATTCGCGACGGATTCTGGAAACACCATATATTTT.

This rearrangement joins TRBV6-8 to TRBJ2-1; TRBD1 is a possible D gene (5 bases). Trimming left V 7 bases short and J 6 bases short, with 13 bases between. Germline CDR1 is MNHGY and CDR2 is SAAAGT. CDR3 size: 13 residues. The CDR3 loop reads CASMPDTTNEQFF. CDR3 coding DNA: TGTGCCAGCATGCCGGACACTACCAATGAGCAGTTCTTC.

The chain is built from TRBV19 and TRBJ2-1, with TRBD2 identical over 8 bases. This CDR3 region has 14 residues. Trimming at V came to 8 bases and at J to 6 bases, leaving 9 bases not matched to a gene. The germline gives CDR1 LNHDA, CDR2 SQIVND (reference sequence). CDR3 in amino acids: CASRLGLVSNEQFF. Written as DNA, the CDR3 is TGTGCCAGTCGCCTGGGACTAGTGAGCAATGAGCAGTTCTTC.

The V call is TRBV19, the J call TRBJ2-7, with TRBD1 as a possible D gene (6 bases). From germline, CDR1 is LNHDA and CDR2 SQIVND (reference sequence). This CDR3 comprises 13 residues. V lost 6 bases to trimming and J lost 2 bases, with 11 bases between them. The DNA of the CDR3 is TGTGCCAGTAGCCCGACAGGTCCCTACGAGCAGTACTTC. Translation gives CASSPTGPYEQYF. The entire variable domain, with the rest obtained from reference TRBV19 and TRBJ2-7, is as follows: DGGITQSPKYLFRKEGQNVTLSCEQNLNHDAMYWYRQDPGQGLRLIYYSQIVNDFQKGDIAEGYSVSREKKESFPLTVTSAQKNPTAFYLCASSPTGPYEQYFGPGTRLTVT.

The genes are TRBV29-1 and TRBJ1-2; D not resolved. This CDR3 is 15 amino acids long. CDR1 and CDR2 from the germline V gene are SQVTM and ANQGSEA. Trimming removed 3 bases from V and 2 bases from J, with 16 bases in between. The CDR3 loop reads CSVEESWTENYGYTF. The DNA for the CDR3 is TGCAGCGTTGAGGAATCGTGGACTGAGAACTATGGCTACACCTTC.

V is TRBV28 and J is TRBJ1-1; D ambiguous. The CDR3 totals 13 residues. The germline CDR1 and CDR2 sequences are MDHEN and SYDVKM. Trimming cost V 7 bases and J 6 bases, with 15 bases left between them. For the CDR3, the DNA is TGTGCCAGCATTTGGAGGGAGTCCGCTGAAGCTTTCTTT. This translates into CASIWRESAEAFF.

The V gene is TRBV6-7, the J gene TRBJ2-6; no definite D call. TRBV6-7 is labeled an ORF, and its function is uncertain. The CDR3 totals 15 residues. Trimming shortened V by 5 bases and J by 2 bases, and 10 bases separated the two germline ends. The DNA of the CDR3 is TGTGCCAGCAGTGAACAAGGGACTGGGGCCAACGTCCTGACTTTC. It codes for CASSEQGTGANVLTF.

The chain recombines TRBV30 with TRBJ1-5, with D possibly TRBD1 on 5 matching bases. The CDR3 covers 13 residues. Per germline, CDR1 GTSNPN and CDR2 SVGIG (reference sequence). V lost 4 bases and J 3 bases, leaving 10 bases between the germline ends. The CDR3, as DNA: TGTGCCTGGACGGGACGGAACAATCAGCCCCAGCATTTT. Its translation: CAWTGRNNQPQHF.

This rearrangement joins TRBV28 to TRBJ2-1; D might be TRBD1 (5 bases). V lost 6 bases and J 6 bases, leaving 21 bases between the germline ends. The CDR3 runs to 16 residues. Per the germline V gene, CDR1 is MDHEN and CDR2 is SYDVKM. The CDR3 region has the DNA TGTGCCAGCAGACCTGCGCAGGGTGGTCTTTCCAATGAGCAGTTCTTC. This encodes CASRPAQGGLSNEQFF.

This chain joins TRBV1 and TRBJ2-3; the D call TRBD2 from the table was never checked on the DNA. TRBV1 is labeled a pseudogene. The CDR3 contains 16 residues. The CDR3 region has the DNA TGCGCCAGCAGCCAAGCCAAACTCTCTAGCACAGATACGCAGTATTTT. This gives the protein CASSQAKLSSTDTQYF.

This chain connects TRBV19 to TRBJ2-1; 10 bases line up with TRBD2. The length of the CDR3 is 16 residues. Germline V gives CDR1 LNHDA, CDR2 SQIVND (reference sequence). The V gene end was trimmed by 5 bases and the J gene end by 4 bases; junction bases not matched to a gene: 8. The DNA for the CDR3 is TGTGCCAGTAGTGCGCGGACTAGCGGAAAATACAATGAGCAGTTCTTC. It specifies CASSARTSGKYNEQFF.

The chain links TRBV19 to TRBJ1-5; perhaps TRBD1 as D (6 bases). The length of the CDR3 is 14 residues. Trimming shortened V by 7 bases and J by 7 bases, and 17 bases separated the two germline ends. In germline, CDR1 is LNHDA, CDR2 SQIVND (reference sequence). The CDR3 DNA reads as TGTGCCAGTACCAACCGTAACAGGGTACAGCCCCAGCATTTT. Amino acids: CASTNRNRVQPQHF.

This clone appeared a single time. This chain's CDR3 is CASSYQHLVGLADTDTQYF. The CDR3 DNA is TGTGCCAGCAGTTACCAGCATTTGGTAGGACTAGCGGACACAGATACGCAGTATTTT. V usage is TRBV6-8 and J usage is TRBJ2-3, with TRBD2 matching over 10 bases. The CDR3 has 19 amino acids. The V segment lost 2 bases and the J segment 2 bases; nucleotides outside the gene matches: 13. From germline, CDR1 is MNHGY and CDR2 SAAAGT.

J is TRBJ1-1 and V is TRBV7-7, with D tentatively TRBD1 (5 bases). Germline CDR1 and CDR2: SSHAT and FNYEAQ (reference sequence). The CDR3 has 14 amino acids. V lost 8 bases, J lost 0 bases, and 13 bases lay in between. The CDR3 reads CASSPWGMNTEAFF. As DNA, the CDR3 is TGTGCCAGCTCCCCCTGGGGGATGAACACTGAAGCTTTCTTT. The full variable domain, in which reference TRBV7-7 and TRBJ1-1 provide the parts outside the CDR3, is GAGVSQSPRYKVTKRGQDVTLRCDPISSHATLYWYQQALGQGPEFLTYFNYEAQPDKSGLPSDRFSAERPEGSISTLTIQRTEQRDSAMYRCASSPWGMNTEAFFGQGTRLTVV.

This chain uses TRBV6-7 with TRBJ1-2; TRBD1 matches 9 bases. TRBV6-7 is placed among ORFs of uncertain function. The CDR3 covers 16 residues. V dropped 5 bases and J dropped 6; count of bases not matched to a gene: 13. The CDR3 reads CASSIRDRVSLDGYTF. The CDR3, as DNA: TGTGCCAGCAGTATCCGGGACAGGGTTTCTCTGGATGGCTACACCTTC.

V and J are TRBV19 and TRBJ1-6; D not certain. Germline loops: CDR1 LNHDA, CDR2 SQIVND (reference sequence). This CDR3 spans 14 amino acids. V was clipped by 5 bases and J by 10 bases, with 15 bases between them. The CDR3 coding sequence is TGTGCCAGTAGTGATAGGGCAGGAGGGTCACCCCTCCACTTT. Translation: CASSDRAGGSPLHF.

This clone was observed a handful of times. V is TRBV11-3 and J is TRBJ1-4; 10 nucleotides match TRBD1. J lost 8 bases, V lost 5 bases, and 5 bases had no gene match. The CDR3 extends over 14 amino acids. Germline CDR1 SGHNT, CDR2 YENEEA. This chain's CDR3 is CASSRTGGWEKLFF. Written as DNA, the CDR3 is TGTGCCAGCAGCCGGACAGGGGGTTGGGAAAAACTGTTTTTT.

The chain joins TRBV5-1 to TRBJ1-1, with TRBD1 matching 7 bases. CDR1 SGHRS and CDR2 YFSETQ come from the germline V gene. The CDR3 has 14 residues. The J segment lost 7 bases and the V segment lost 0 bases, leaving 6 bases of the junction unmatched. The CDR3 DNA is TGCGCCAGCAGCTTGGAGGGGGCGACGAATGAAGCTTTCTTT. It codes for CASSLEGATNEAFF.

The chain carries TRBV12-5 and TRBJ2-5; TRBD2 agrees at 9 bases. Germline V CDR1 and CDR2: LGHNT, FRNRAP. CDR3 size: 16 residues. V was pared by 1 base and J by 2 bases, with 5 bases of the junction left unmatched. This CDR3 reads CASGLGRLAGQETQYF. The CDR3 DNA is TGTGCTAGTGGTTTGGGACGGCTAGCGGGACAAGAGACCCAGTACTTC.

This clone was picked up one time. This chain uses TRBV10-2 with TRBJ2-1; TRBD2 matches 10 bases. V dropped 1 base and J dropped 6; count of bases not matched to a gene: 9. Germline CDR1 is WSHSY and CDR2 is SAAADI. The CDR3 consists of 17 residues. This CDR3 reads CASSEFRTSGSINEQFF. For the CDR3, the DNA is TGCGCCAGCAGTGAGTTCAGGACTAGCGGATCGATCAATGAGCAGTTCTTC.

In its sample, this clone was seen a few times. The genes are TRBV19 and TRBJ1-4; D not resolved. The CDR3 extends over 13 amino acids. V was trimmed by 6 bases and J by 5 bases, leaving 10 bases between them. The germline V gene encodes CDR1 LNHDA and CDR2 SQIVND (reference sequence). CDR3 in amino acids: CASRGYENEKLFF. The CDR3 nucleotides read TGTGCCAGTAGGGGGTACGAAAATGAAAAACTGTTTTTT. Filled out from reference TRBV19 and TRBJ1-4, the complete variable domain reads DGGITQSPKYLFRKEGQNVTLSCEQNLNHDAMYWYRQDPGQGLRLIYYSQIVNDFQKGDIAEGYSVSREKKESFPLTVTSAQKNPTAFYLCASRGYENEKLFFGSGTQLSVL.

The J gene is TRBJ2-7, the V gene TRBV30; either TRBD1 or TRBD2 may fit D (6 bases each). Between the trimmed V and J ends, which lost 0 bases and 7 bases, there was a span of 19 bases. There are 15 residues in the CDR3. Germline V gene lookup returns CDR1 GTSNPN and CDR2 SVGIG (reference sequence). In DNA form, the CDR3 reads TGTGCCTGGAGTGTACTGGGGGGCCAGCGTAGGGAGCAGTACTTC. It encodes CAWSVLGGQRREQYF. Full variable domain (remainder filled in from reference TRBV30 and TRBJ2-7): SQTIHQWPATLVQPVGSPLSLECTVEGTSNPNLYWYRQAAGRGLQLLFYSVGIGQISSEVPQNLSASRPQDRQFILSSKKLLLSDSGFYLCAWSVLGGQRREQYFGPGTRLTVT.

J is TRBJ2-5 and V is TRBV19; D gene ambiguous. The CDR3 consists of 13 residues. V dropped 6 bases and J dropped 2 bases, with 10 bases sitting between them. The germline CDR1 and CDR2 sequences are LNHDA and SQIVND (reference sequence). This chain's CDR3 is CASRGQNQETQYF. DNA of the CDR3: TGTGCCAGTAGAGGGCAGAATCAAGAGACCCAGTACTTC.

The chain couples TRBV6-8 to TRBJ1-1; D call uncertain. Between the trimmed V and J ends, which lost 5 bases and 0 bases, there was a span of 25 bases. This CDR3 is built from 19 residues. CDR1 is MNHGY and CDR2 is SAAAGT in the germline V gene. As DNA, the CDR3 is TGTGCCAGCAGTCTCTACTTTAGCTCCACGTTAACAATGAACACTGAAGCTTTCTTT. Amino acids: CASSLYFSSTLTMNTEAFF.

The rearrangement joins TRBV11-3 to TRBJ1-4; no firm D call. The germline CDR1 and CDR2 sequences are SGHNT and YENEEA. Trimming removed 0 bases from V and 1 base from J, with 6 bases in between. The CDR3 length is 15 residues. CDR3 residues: CASSLEPVTNEKLFF. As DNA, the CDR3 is TGTGCCAGCAGCTTAGAGCCTGTAACTAATGAAAAACTGTTTTTT.

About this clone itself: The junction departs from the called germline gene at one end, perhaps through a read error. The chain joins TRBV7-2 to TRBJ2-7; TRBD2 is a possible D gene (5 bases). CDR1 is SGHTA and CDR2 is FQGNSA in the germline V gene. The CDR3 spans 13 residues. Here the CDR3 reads CASSLLRGYEQYF. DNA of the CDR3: TGTGCTAGCAGCTTACTACGGGGTTACGAGCAGTACTTC.

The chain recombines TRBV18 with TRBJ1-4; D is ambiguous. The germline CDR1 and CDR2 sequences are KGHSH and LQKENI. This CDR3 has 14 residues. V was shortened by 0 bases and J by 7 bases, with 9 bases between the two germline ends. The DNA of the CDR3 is TGTGCCAGCTCACCACCGGCGGGCGGTGAAAAACTGTTTTTT. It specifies CASSPPAGGEKLFF.